A selection of T cell receptor beta chains follows, all from one sample in a study of blood T cell repertoires in COVID-19. Using immunoSEQ multiplex PCR, the repertoire was profiled, and TCRdb retains in-frame clones only, with some absent. The sample consists of about 83,000 clones, 75% to 90% of them appearing once. The sequencing sample was made of peripheral blood. The origin of the receptors is a woman in her forties or fifties with active or convalescent COVID-19. Each CDR3 is given with its conserved first and last residue. A D gene is named only where the DNA matches it firmly. Only some rows state a clone size, as once, few, many or a class for expanded clones.

d_call | j_call | v_call | clone_size | cdr3_aa | cdr3_nt
- | TRBJ2-3 | TRBV19 | - | CASSPWGLKRDTQYF | TGTGCCAGTAGTCCCTGGGGACTTAAGCGGGATACGCAGTATTTT
TRBD1 | TRBJ1-4 | TRBV2 | - | CASMTGDEKLFF | TGTGCCAGCATGACAGGGGACGAAAAACTGTTTTTT
TRBD2 | TRBJ2-1 | TRBV7-3 | - | CASSLSGGPYNEQFF | TGTGCCAGCAGCTTATCGGGGGGGCCGTACAATGAGCAGTTCTTC
- | TRBJ1-3 | TRBV19 | - | CASSSGRGNTIYF | TGTGCCAGTAGCTCGGGGAGAGGAAACACCATATATTTT
- | TRBJ1-5 | TRBV7-6 | large | CASSSSPGRQEPQHF | TGTGCCAGCAGCTCCAGTCCAGGGCGCCAGGAGCCCCAGCATTTT
TRBD2 | TRBJ2-1 | TRBV2 | - | CASRGSGGDYNEQFF | TGTGCCAGCAGGGGAAGCGGGGGGGACTACAATGAGCAGTTCTTC
TRBD1 | TRBJ2-7 | TRBV29-1 | - | CSVGDRGASYEQYF | TGCAGCGTTGGCGACAGGGGGGCCTCCTACGAGCAGTACTTC
- | TRBJ1-3 | TRBV19 | - | CASSSTGISGNTIYF | TGTGCCAGTAGTTCAACAGGGATCTCTGGAAACACCATATATTTT
TRBD1 | TRBJ1-2 | TRBV5-5 | - | CASGRDRGNYGYTF | TGTGCCAGCGGGAGGGACAGGGGTAACTATGGCTACACCTTC
- | TRBJ1-2 | TRBV7-2 | few | CASNFGVGIDGYTF | TGTGCCAGCAACTTCGGGGTGGGGATAGATGGCTACACCTTC
- | TRBJ2-1 | TRBV7-2 | - | CASSLVVSRYNEQFF | TGTGCCAGCAGCTTAGTCGTCTCTAGGTACAATGAGCAGTTCTTC
TRBD2 | TRBJ2-7 | TRBV7-2 | - | CASSFTLLAGGPRTYEQYF | TGTGCCAGCAGCTTTACGCTCCTAGCGGGGGGGCCGAGAACCTACGAGCAGTACTTC
- | TRBJ1-4 | TRBV5-6 | few | CASSRPGSGEKLFF | TGTGCCAGCAGCCGCCCGGGGTCGGGTGAAAAACTGTTTTTT
TRBD1 | TRBJ1-2 | TRBV3-1/TRBV3-2 | - | CASSQVPGTGGDGYTF | TGTGCCAGCAGCCAAGTCCCCGGGACAGGGGGCGACGGCTACACCTTC
- | TRBJ2-5 | TRBV30 | - | CAWSPGSSGETQYF | TGTGCCTGGAGTCCCGGGTCCTCAGGGGAGACCCAGTACTTC
TRBD2 | TRBJ2-3 | TRBV7-3 | - | CASSRAGGSTDTQYF | TGTGCCAGCAGCCGTGCGGGGGGAAGCACAGATACGCAGTATTTT
TRBD2 | TRBJ2-2 | TRBV4-3 | - | CASSQDGLAGLNTGELFF | TGCGCCAGCAGCCAAGATGGACTAGCGGGCCTTAACACCGGGGAGCTGTTTTTT
- | TRBJ1-1 | TRBV6-1 | - | CASSEQGQDTEAFF | TGTGCCAGCAGTGAACAGGGGCAGGACACTGAAGCTTTCTTT
TRBD1 | TRBJ1-4 | TRBV2 | - | CASSLSQGGEKLFF | TGTGCCAGCAGTCTATCCCAGGGGGGTGAAAAACTGTTTTTT
- | TRBJ2-7 | TRBV2 | - | CASNEGGTAAGEQYF | TGTGCCAGCAATGAAGGGGGGACAGCCGCCGGCGAGCAGTACTTC
- | TRBJ2-1 | TRBV27 | - | CASSFTIGYNEQFF | TGTGCCAGCAGTTTCACGATCGGGTACAATGAGCAGTTCTTC
TRBD1 | TRBJ2-3 | TRBV6-6 | - | CASSYLAGGGSDTQYF | TGTGCCAGCAGTTACCTGGCAGGGGGTGGGTCGGATACGCAGTATTTT
- | TRBJ2-7 | TRBV27 | once | CASSPGLSYEQYF | TGTGCCAGCAGCCCGGGACTGAGTTACGAGCAGTACTTC
- | TRBJ2-7 | TRBV2 | - | CASSDPGGPAGEQYF | TGTGCCAGCAGTGATCCTGGCGGGCCTGCGGGGGAGCAGTACTTC
TRBD2 | TRBJ2-5 | TRBV9 | - | CASSRMSSGVGQETQYF | TGTGCCAGCAGTCGAATGAGTAGCGGGGTAGGACAAGAGACCCAGTACTTC
TRBD2 | TRBJ2-3 | TRBV7-3 | - | CASSQAGGSTDTQYF | TGTGCCAGCAGCCAAGCGGGGGGAAGCACAGATACGCAGTATTTT
- | TRBJ1-5 | TRBV6-5 | - | CASSPTGQTRPQHF | TGTGCCAGCAGTCCGACAGGCCAAACACGGCCCCAGCATTTT
TRBD1 | TRBJ1-3 | TRBV20-1 | - | CSASPPGQGTGNTIYF | TGCAGTGCTAGTCCTCCGGGACAGGGGACTGGAAACACCATATATTTT
TRBD1 | TRBJ1-5 | TRBV19 | - | CASRDRAEQPQHF | TGTGCCAGCCGGGACAGGGCTGAACAGCCCCAGCATTTT
- | TRBJ2-6 | TRBV30 | - | CAWRQGGANVLTF | TGTGCCTGGAGGCAGGGTGGGGCCAACGTCCTGACTTTC
- | TRBJ2-7 | TRBV9 | few | CASSVGLGVGEQYF | TGTGCCAGCAGCGTAGGCCTGGGAGTCGGCGAGCAGTACTTC
TRBD2 | TRBJ2-1 | TRBV27 | - | CASSYGWRGTENEQFF | TGTGCCAGCAGCTACGGGTGGCGGGGGACCGAAAATGAGCAGTTCTTC
TRBD2 | TRBJ2-3 | TRBV15 | - | CATSASGANTQYF | TGTGCCACCAGCGCTAGCGGGGCCAATACGCAGTATTTT
TRBD1 | TRBJ1-2 | TRBV5-6 | - | CASSSPGTAYNYGYTF | TGTGCCAGCAGCTCGCCTGGGACAGCCTATAACTATGGCTACACCTTC
- | TRBJ2-7 | TRBV2 | few | CASRGSPGSYEQYF | TGTGCCAGCAGGGGGTCCCCAGGGTCCTACGAGCAGTACTTC
TRBD1 | TRBJ2-6 | TRBV14 | - | CASSQDLSGTGNPGANVLTF | TGTGCCAGCAGCCAAGATCTAAGCGGGACAGGGAACCCTGGGGCCAACGTCCTGACTTTC
- | TRBJ2-7 | TRBV5-1 | - | CASSLTGNEQYF | TGCGCCAGCAGCTTGACCGGGAACGAGCAGTACTTC
TRBD2 | TRBJ2-3 | TRBV20-1 | - | CSASRAGDTDTQYF | TGCAGTGCTAGTCGCGCGGGGGACACAGATACGCAGTATTTT
- | TRBJ2-2 | TRBV5-1 | - | CASSLGDNANTGELFF | TGCGCCAGCAGCTTGGGGGACAACGCGAACACCGGGGAGCTGTTTTTT
- | TRBJ1-1 | TRBV4-3 | - | CASSQSFPNRVEAFF | TGCGCCAGCAGCCAAAGCTTCCCAAACAGGGTTGAAGCTTTCTTT
TRBD2 | TRBJ2-1 | TRBV7-2 | - | CASSLLGSGGYNEQFF | TGTGCCAGCAGCTTGTTGGGAAGCGGGGGTTACAATGAGCAGTTCTTC
TRBD2 | TRBJ2-3 | TRBV3-1/TRBV3-2 | - | CASNGLGVAGPTDTQYF | TGTGCCAGCAACGGGCTGGGGGTAGCGGGCCCCACAGATACGCAGTATTTT
- | TRBJ1-5 | TRBV3-1/TRBV3-2 | - | CASSQGTGNQPQHF | TGTGCCAGCAGCCAAGGGACGGGGAATCAGCCCCAGCATTTT
- | TRBJ2-1 | TRBV6-2/TRBV6-3 | - | CASSYWRIEQFF | TGTGCCAGCAGTTATTGGAGGATTGAGCAGTTCTTC
- | TRBJ2-4 | TRBV27 | - | CASSAPGTPSDIQYF | TGTGCCAGCAGTGCCCCGGGGACTCCCTCTGACATTCAGTACTTC
- | TRBJ2-7 | TRBV6-2/TRBV6-3 | - | CASSPSGNYYEQYF | TGTGCCAGCAGCCCCTCAGGGAACTACTACGAGCAGTACTTC
- | TRBJ1-5 | TRBV3-1/TRBV3-2 | - | CASSQGRGNQPQHF | TGTGCCAGCAGCCAAGGGAGGGGCAATCAGCCCCAGCATTTT
- | TRBJ2-5 | TRBV20-1 | once | CSATPGETQYF | TGCAGTGCTACCCCAGGGGAGACCCAGTACTTC
- | TRBJ2-1 | TRBV11-2 | - | CASSLDRYNEQFF | TGTGCCAGCAGCCTTGACAGGTACAATGAGCAGTTCTTC
- | TRBJ1-2 | TRBV5-6 | - | CASSLVRTVLFFF | TGTGCCAGCAGCTTGGTACGGACTGTCCTCTTCTTCTTC
- | TRBJ2-7 | TRBV9 | few | CASSVEGLGYEQYF | TGTGCCAGCAGCGTAGAGGGGCTCGGCTACGAGCAGTACTTC
TRBD1 | TRBJ1-1 | TRBV6-5 | - | CASSYSTGSAFF | TGTGCCAGCAGTTATTCGACAGGGTCAGCTTTCTTT
- | TRBJ1-4 | TRBV4-2 | - | CASSQVLGTLKKLFF | TGTGCCAGCAGCCAAGTTTTAGGGACTTTGAAAAAACTGTTTTTT
TRBD1 | TRBJ2-7 | TRBV18 | - | CASSPPQGATYEQYF | TGTGCCAGCTCACCACCACAGGGGGCCACCTACGAGCAGTACTTC
- | TRBJ1-5 | TRBV6-2/TRBV6-3 | - | CASSSPQANQPQHF | TGTGCCAGCAGTTCCCCACAGGCCAATCAGCCCCAGCATTTT
- | TRBJ1-1 | TRBV28 | - | CASWAMNTEAFF | TGTGCCTCATGGGCAATGAACACTGAAGCTTTCTTT
TRBD1 | TRBJ1-2 | TRBV7-2 | - | CASSPTGGAKGYTF | TGTGCCAGCAGCCCCACAGGGGGCGCGAAGGGCTACACCTTC
TRBD1 | TRBJ2-1 | TRBV10-3 | - | CAISEAGTDYNEQFF | TGTGCCATCAGTGAGGCCGGGACAGACTACAATGAGCAGTTCTTC
TRBD2 | TRBJ2-3 | TRBV19 | - | CASSQEKTSGGLTDTQYF | TGTGCCAGTAGTCAAGAAAAGACTAGCGGGGGCCTCACAGATACGCAGTATTTT